A selection of T cell receptor beta chains follows, all from one sample in a study of T cell responses to AZD1222 COVID-19 vaccine. TCRdb keeps only in-frame clones here, not all; method: immunoSEQ multiplex PCR. The sample gives about 140,000 clones, 70% to 90% of which show up once; 5.5% to 6.5% is in the top ten. This specimen was peripheral blood, taken on day 0 of AZD1222 vaccination. The receptor set was obtained from an adult in good health. CDR3s include the opening cysteine and the closing phenylalanine or tryptophan. Each record gives: V gene, D gene, J gene, clone size, CDR3 protein, CDR3 DNA. A D gene is named only where the DNA matches it firmly. Clone size, where shown, is once, few, many, or a class for clones that have expanded.

V gene: TRBV24-1; D gene: TRBD2; J gene: TRBJ2-3; clone size: .; CDR3 protein: CATSLAGVETDTQYF; CDR3 DNA: TGTGCCACCAGTCTAGCGGGAGTTGAGACAGATACGCAGTATTTT
V gene: TRBV12-5; D gene: .; J gene: TRBJ1-4; clone size: once; CDR3 protein: CASVRGANEKLFF; CDR3 DNA: TGTGCTAGTGTCAGGGGTGCTAATGAAAAACTGTTTTTT
V gene: TRBV3-1/TRBV3-2; D gene: TRBD2; J gene: TRBJ2-3; clone size: .; CDR3 protein: CASSPRAGTSGNTQYF; CDR3 DNA: TGTGCCAGCAGCCCCAGGGCAGGGACTAGCGGAAATACGCAGTATTTT
V gene: TRBV7-2; D gene: TRBD2; J gene: TRBJ2-5; clone size: .; CDR3 protein: CASSHTPGTKETQYF; CDR3 DNA: TGTGCCAGCAGCCACACCCCCGGGACTAAAGAGACCCAGTACTTC
V gene: TRBV18; D gene: .; J gene: TRBJ1-5; clone size: .; CDR3 protein: CASSSVETRNQPQHF; CDR3 DNA: TGTGCCAGCTCATCGGTGGAAACGCGCAATCAGCCCCAGCATTTT
V gene: TRBV19; D gene: TRBD2; J gene: TRBJ2-1; clone size: .; CDR3 protein: CASSSGGLAGHEFF; CDR3 DNA: TGTGCCAGTAGTTCGGGGGGACTAGCGGGACATGAGTTCTTC
V gene: TRBV2; D gene: .; J gene: TRBJ1-1; clone size: .; CDR3 protein: CASVNTEAFF; CDR3 DNA: TGTGCCAGCGTGAACACTGAAGCTTTCTTT
V gene: TRBV13; D gene: TRBD1; J gene: TRBJ2-7; clone size: .; CDR3 protein: CASSERDRASYEQYF; CDR3 DNA: TGTGCCAGCAGCGAACGGGACAGGGCTTCCTACGAGCAGTACTTC
V gene: TRBV5-8; D gene: .; J gene: TRBJ1-1; clone size: .; CDR3 protein: CASSLEAGNTEAFF; CDR3 DNA: TGTGCCAGCAGCCTGGAGGCCGGGAACACTGAAGCTTTCTTT
V gene: TRBV30; D gene: TRBD1; J gene: TRBJ1-2; clone size: once; CDR3 protein: CAWIRTGEYGYTF; CDR3 DNA: TGTGCCTGGATCCGGACAGGGGAATATGGCTACACCTTC
V gene: TRBV19; D gene: .; J gene: TRBJ2-5; clone size: .; CDR3 protein: CASSSSSETQYF; CDR3 DNA: TGTGCCAGTAGTAGTAGCTCAGAGACCCAGTACTTC